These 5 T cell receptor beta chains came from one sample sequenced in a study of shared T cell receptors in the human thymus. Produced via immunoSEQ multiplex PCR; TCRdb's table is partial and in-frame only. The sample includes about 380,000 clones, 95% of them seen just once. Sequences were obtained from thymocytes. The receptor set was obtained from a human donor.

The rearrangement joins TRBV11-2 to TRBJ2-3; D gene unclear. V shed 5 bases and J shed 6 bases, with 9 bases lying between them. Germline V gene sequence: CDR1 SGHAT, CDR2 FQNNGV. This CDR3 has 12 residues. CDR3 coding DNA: TGTGCCAGCAGCCCCCAAGCGGATACGCAGTATTTT. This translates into CASSPQADTQYF.

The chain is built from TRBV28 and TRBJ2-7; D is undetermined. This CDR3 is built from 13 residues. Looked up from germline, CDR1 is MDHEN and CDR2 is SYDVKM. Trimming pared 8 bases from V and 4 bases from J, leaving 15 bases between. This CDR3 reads CASGPAGRYEQYF. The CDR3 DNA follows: TGTGCCAGCGGACCGGCAGGAAGGTACGAGCAGTACTTC.

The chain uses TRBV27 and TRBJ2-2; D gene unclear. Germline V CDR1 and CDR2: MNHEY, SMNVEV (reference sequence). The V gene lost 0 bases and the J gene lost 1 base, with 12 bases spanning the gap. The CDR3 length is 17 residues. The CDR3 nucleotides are TGTGCCAGCAGTTTATCGGGTGAAGCTTGGAACACCGGGGAGCTGTTTTTT. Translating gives CASSLSGEAWNTGELFF.

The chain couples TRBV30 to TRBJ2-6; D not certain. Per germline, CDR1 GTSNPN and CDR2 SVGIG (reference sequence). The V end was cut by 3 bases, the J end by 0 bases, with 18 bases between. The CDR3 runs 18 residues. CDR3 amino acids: CAWSPLQSWSSGANVLTF. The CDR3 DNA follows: TGTGCCTGGAGCCCACTACAGAGTTGGAGCTCTGGGGCCAACGTCCTGACTTTC.

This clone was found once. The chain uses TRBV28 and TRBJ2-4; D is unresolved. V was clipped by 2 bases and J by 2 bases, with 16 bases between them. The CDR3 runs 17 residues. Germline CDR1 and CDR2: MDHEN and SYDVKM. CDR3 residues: CASSLVRGSESKNIQYF. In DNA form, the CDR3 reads TGTGCCAGCAGTTTAGTTCGCGGCAGTGAGTCCAAAAACATTCAGTACTTC.